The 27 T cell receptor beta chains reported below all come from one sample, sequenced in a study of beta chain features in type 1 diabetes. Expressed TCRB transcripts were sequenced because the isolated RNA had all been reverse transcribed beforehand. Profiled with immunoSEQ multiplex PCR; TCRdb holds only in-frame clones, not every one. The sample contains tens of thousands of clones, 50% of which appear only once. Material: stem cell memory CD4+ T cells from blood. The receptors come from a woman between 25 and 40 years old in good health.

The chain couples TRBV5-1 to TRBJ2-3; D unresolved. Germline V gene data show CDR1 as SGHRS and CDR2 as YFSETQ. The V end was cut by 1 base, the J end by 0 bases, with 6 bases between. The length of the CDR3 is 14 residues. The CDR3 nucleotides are TGCGCCAGCAGCTTGACTCGAAGCACAGATACGCAGTATTTT. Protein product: CASSLTRSTDTQYF.

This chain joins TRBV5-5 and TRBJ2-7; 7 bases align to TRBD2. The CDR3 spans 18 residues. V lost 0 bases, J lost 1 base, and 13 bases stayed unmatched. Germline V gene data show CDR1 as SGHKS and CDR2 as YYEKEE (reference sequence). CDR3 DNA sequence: TGTGCCAGCAGCTTGGCTAGCGAGGGCGGGAGAGGTTCCTACGAGCAGTACTTC. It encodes CASSLASEGGRGSYEQYF.

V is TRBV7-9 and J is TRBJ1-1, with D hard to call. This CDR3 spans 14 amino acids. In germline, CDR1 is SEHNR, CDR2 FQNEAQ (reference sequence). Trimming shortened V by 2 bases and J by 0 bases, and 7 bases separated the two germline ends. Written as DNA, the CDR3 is TGTGCCAGCAGCTTAATATTAGTGAACACTGAAGCTTTCTTT. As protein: CASSLILVNTEAFF. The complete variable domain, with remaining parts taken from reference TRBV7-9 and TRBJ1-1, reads DTGVSQNPRHKITKRGQNVTFRCDPISEHNRLYWYRQTLGQGPEFLTYFQNEAQLEKSRLLSDRFSAERPKGSFSTLEIQRTEQGDSAMYLCASSLILVNTEAFFGQGTRLTVV.

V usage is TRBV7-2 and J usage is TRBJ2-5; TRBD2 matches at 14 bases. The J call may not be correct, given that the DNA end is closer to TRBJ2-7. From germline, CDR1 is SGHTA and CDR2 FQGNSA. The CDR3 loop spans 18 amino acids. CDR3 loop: CASSLATPGTSGSYEQYF. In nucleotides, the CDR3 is TGTGCCAGCAGCTTAGCCACCCCCGGGACTAGCGGGAGTTACGAGCAGTACTTC.

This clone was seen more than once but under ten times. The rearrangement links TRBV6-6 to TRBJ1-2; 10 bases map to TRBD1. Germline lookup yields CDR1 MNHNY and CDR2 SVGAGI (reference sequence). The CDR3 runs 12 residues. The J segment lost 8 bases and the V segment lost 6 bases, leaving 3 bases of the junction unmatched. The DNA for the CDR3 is TGTGCCAGCAGCGGGACAGGGGAGGGCTACACCTTC. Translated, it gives CASSGTGEGYTF.

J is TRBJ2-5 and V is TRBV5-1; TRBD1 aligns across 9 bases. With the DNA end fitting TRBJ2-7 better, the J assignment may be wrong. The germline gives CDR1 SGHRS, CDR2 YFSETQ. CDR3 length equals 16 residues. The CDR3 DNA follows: TGCGCCAGCAGCTTGGCTGGACAGGGGCACTCCTACGAGCAGTACTTC. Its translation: CASSLAGQGHSYEQYF.

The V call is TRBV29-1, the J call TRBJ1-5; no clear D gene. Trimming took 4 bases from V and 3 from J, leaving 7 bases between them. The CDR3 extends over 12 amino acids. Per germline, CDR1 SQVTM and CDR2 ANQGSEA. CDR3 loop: CSVAGHNQPQHF. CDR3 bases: TGCAGCGTTGCAGGCCACAATCAGCCCCAGCATTTT.

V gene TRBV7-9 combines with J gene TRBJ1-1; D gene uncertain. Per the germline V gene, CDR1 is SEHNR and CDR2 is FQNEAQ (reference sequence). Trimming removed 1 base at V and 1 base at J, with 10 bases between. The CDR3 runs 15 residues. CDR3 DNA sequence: TGTGCCAGCAGCTTAGGGGCCAGGTCGAACACTGAAGCTTTCTTT. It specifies CASSLGARSNTEAFF. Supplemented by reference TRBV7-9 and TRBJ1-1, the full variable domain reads DTGVSQNPRHKITKRGQNVTFRCDPISEHNRLYWYRQTLGQGPEFLTYFQNEAQLEKSRLLSDRFSAERPKGSFSTLEIQRTEQGDSAMYLCASSLGARSNTEAFFGQGTRLTVV.

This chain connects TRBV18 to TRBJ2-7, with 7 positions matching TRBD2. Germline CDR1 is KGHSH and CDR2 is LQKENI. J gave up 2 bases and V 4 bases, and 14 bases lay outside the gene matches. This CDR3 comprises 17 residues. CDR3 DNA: TGTGCCAGCTCACAAGTAGGTAGCGGGTCGCCGACCTACGAGCAGTACTTC. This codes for CASSQVGSGSPTYEQYF.

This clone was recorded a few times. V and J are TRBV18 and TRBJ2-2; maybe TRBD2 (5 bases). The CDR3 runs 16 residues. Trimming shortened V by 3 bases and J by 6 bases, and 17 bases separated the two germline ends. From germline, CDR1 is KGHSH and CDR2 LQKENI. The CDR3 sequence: CASSPQEEGEAGELFF. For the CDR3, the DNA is TGTGCCAGCTCACCGCAGGAAGAGGGAGAGGCCGGGGAGCTGTTTTTT.

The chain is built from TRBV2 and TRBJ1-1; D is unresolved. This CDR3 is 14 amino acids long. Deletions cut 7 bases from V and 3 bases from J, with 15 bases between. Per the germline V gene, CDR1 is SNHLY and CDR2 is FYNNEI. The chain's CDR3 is CASIRPGSDTEAFF. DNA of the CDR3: TGTGCCAGCATCCGGCCGGGGTCGGACACTGAAGCTTTCTTT.

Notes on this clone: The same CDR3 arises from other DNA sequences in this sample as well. The CDR3 protein is CAWSETEISYEQYF. Here the CDR3 DNA reads TGTGCCTGGAGTGAAACAGAGATCTCCTACGAGCAGTACTTC. The V gene is TRBV30, the J gene TRBJ2-7; no clear D gene. The V and J ends lost 1 base and 0 bases respectively, with 10 bases between them. This CDR3 region has 14 residues. Germline V gene sequence: CDR1 GTSNPN, CDR2 SVGIG (reference sequence).

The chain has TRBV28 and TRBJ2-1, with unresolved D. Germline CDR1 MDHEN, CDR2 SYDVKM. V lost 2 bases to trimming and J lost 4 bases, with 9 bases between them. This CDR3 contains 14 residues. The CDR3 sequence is CASSLDEQYNEQFF. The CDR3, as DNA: TGTGCCAGCAGTTTAGACGAACAGTACAATGAGCAGTTCTTC.

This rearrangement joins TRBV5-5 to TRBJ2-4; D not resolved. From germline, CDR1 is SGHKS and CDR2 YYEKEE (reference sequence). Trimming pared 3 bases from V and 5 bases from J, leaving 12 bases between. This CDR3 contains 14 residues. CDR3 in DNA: TGTGCCAGCAGCTCCTTGGCTTCCCAAAACATTCAGTACTTC. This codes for CASSSLASQNIQYF.

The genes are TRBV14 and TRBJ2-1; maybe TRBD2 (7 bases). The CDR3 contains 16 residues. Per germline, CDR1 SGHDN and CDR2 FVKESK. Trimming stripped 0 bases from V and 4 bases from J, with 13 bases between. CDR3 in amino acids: CASSQDRGTTYNEQFF. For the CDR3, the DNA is TGTGCCAGCAGCCAAGATAGGGGGACTACGTACAATGAGCAGTTCTTC.

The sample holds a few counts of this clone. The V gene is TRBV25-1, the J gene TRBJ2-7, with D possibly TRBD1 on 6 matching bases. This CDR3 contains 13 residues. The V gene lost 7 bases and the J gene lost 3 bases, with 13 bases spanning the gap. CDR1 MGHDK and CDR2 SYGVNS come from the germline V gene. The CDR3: CASNGGVNYEQYF. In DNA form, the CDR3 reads TGTGCCAGCAATGGGGGCGTAAACTACGAGCAGTACTTC.

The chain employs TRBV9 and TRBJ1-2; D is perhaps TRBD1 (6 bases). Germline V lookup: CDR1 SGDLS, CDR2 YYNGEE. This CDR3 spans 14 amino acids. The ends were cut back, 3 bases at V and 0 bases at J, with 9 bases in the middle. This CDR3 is CASSGDTANYGYTF. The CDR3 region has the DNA TGTGCCAGCAGCGGGGACACCGCTAACTATGGCTACACCTTC. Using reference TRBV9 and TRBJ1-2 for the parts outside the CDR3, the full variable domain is DSGVTQTPKHLITATGQRVTLRCSPRSGDLSVYWYQQSLDQGLQFLIQYYNGEERAKGNILERFSAQQFPDLHSELNLSSLELGDSALYFCASSGDTANYGYTFGSGTRLTVV.

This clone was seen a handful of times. CDR3 coding DNA: TGTGCCAGCAGCCGAGACAGGGGAGGAACCGGGGAGCTGTTTTTT. Its protein is CASSRDRGGTGELFF. The rearrangement uses TRBV6-5 and TRBJ2-2, with 8 bases that match TRBD1. CDR1 is MNHEY, CDR2 SVGAGI, per germline. The CDR3 contains 15 residues. Trimming took 6 bases from V and 5 from J; bases not matched to a gene: 8.

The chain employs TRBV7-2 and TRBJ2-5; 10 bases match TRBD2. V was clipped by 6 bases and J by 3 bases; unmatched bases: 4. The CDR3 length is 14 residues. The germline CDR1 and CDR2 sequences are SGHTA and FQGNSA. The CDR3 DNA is TGTGCCAGCAGTCTCGGACTAGCGGAAGAGACCCAGTACTTC. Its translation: CASSLGLAEETQYF.

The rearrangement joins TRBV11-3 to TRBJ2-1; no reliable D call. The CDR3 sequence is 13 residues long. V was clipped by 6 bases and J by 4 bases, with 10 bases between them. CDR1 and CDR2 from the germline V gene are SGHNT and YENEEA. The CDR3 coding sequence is TGTGCCAGCAGAAACTCGCAATACAATGAGCAGTTCTTC. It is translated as CASRNSQYNEQFF.

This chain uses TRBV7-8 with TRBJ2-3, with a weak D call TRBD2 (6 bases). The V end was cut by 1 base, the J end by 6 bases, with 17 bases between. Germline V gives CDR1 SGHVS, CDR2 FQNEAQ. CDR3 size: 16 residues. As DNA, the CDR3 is TGTGCCAGCAGCTTAGATCCCCTAGCGTCTTCCGATACGCAGTATTTT. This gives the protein CASSLDPLASSDTQYF.

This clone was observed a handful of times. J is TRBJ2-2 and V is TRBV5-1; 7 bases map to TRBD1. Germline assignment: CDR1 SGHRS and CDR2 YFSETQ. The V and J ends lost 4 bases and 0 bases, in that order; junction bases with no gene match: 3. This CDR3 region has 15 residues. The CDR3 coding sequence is TGCGCCAGCAGCAAACAGGGGCCGAACACCGGGGAGCTGTTTTTT. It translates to CASSKQGPNTGELFF. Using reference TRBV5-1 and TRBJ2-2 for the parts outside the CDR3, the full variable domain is KAGVTQTPRYLIKTRGQQVTLSCSPISGHRSVSWYQQTPGQGLQFLFEYFSETQRNKGNFPGRFSGRQFSNSRSEMNVSTLELGDSALYLCASSKQGPNTGELFFGEGSRLTVL.

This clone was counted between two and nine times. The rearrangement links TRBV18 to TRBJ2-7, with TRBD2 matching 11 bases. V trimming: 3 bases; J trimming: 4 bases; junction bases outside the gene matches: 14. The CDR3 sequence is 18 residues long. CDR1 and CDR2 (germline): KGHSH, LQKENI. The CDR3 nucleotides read TGTGCCAGCTCACCGGCAGGACTAGCGGGCACTTCGAGGTACGAGCAGTACTTC. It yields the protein CASSPAGLAGTSRYEQYF.

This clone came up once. DNA for the CDR3: TGCGCCAGCAGCTTAAGCCCCAGCGGAGGTTCCTACGAGCAGTACTTC. Translating it yields CASSLSPSGGSYEQYF. The rearrangement uses TRBV5-1 and TRBJ2-7, with a tentative D call TRBD2 (5 bases). This CDR3 comprises 16 residues. Per germline, CDR1 SGHRS and CDR2 YFSETQ. V was pared by 2 bases and J by 1 base, with 16 bases between.

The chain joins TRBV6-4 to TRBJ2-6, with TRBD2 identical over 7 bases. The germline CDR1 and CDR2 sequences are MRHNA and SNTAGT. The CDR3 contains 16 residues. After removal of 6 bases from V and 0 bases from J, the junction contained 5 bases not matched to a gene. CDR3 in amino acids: CASSRLAGSGANVLTF. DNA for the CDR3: TGTGCCAGCAGCCGACTAGCAGGCTCTGGGGCCAACGTCCTGACTTTC.

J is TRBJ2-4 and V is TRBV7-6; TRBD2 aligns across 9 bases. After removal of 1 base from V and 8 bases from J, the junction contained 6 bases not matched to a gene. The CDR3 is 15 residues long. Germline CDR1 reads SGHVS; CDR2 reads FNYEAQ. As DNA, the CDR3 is TGTGCCAGCAGCTTAGGTCTGCGGGGGGGGGACATTCAGTACTTC. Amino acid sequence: CASSLGLRGGDIQYF.

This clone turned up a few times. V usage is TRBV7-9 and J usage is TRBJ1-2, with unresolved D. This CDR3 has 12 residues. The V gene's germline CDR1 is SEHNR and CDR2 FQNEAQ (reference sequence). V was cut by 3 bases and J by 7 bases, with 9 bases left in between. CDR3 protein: CASSFEHGGYTF. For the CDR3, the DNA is TGTGCCAGCAGCTTCGAACATGGTGGCTACACCTTC.